The next 18 T cell receptor beta chains were all read from a single sample in a study of T-cell reconstitution after alpha-beta-depleted transplantation in children. Preparation of the TCRbeta library used unique molecular identifiers. TCRdb re-analysed the PCR reads in MiXCR, keeping a single row per CDR3 protein. The repertoire holds 330,000 or so distinct CDR3 sequences, with under 13% as singletons. This sample comprised PBMCs from the stem cell graft donor, obtained from the stem cell graft. Receptors originate from a human donor who donated a stem cell graft to a child with acute lymphoblastic leukemia.

This clonotype has only a few counts. DNA for the CDR3: TGTGCCAGCAGTTGGGGAGGCGGGAGTGTCGCCGGGGAGCTGTTTTTT. This gives the protein CASSWGGGSVAGELFF. This sequence joins TRBV4-2 and TRBJ2-2, with 7 bases that match TRBD2. The CDR3 extends over 16 amino acids. V shed 6 bases and J 6 bases; nucleotides not matched to a gene: 13. Germline V CDR1 and CDR2: LGHNA, YNFKEQ.

This clonotype was counted a few times. The chain combines TRBV7-2 with TRBJ2-3; tentatively, D is TRBD1 (6 bases). CDR1 and CDR2 from the germline V gene are SGHTA and FQGNSA. The CDR3 is 15 residues long. Trimming took off 1 base at V and 8 bases at J, with 16 bases between the two ends. CDR3 residues: CASSLVQGPPGTQYF. CDR3 sequence (DNA): TGTGCCAGCAGCTTAGTTCAGGGGCCTCCTGGTACGCAGTATTTT.

This clonotype was seen ten or more times. This chain joins TRBV10-2 and TRBJ2-3, with TRBD2 identical over 13 bases. The CDR3 consists of 17 residues. V lost 2 bases and J lost 1; bases outside the gene matches: 3. Germline V lookup: CDR1 WSHSY, CDR2 SAAADI. Here the CDR3 reads CASSEPGTSGGTDTQYF. CDR3 nucleotides: TGCGCCAGCAGTGAGCCCGGGACTAGCGGGGGCACAGATACGCAGTATTTT.

This clonotype has more than one count but fewer than ten. The J gene is TRBJ2-1, the V gene TRBV15, with TRBD2 matching over 7 bases. Germline V gene data show CDR1 as LNHNV and CDR2 as YYDKDF (reference sequence). The CDR3 sequence is 15 residues long. V was clipped by 7 bases and J by 0 bases; unmatched bases: 6. CDR3 loop: CATKSGVSSYNEQFF. The CDR3 DNA reads as TGTGCCACCAAAAGCGGGGTAAGCTCCTACAATGAGCAGTTCTTC.

This clonotype was seen ten or more times. This chain uses TRBV21-1 with TRBJ1-5; TRBD1 reflects the table's D call only, with no check against the DNA. TRBV21-1 constitutes a pseudogene. The CDR3 has 15 residues. The CDR3 DNA is TGTGCCAGCAGCACCGGACAGTTGAGCAATCAGCCCCAGCATTTT. Residues: CASSTGQLSNQPQHF.

This clonotype was observed once. At one end, the junction sequence differs from germline, possibly due to a read error. CDR3 nucleotides: TGTGCCAGCACCTTAGCCTCTCCGGCCTACAATGAGCAGTTCTTC. Translation: CASTLASPAYNEQFF. The V and J genes are TRBV7-3 and TRBJ2-1, with D hard to call. The CDR3 runs 15 residues. Germline-derived CDR1 and CDR2 are SGHTA and FQGTGA.

The table lists this clonotype with a few counts. The CDR3 sequence is CASSEMGVVDTGELFF. CDR3 nucleotide sequence: TGTGCCAGCAGTGAAATGGGGGTAGTGGACACCGGGGAGCTGTTTTTT. The J gene is TRBJ2-2, the V gene TRBV6-1; D tentatively fits TRBD1 or TRBD2 (5 bases each). This CDR3 is 16 amino acids long. Trimming took off 2 bases at V and 3 bases at J, with 13 bases between the two ends. Germline CDR1 is MNHNS and CDR2 is SASEGT.

The sample holds many counts of this clonotype. V is TRBV7-2 and J is TRBJ2-2, with TRBD2 as a possible D gene (5 bases). CDR3 length: 14 amino acids. Between the trimmed V and J ends, which lost 2 bases and 8 bases, there was a span of 12 bases. In germline, CDR1 is SGHTA, CDR2 FQGNSA. The CDR3 DNA reads TGTGCCAGCAGCTTACTAGGCGGGTCTGGGGAGCTGTTTTTT. It yields the protein CASSLLGGSGELFF.

In its sample, this clonotype was seen many times. The chain is built from TRBV6-6 and TRBJ2-1, with D possibly TRBD1 on 7 matching bases. Germline CDR1 reads MNHNY; CDR2 reads SVGAGI (reference sequence). The CDR3 spans 15 residues. Deletions cut 6 bases from V and 7 bases from J, with 19 bases between. The CDR3 nucleotides are TGTGCCAGCAGCCCCAGGGGGGATTACTGGAATGAGCAGTTCTTC. Encoded protein: CASSPRGDYWNEQFF.

This clonotype was counted a few times. The chain carries TRBV4-2 and TRBJ2-7, with 12 nucleotides matching TRBD2. The CDR3 runs 23 residues. Germline lookup yields CDR1 LGHNA and CDR2 YNFKEQ. Germline trimming cut 4 bases from V and 0 bases from J; bases unmatched to any gene: 25. DNA of the CDR3: TGTGCCAGCAGCCCAAAGGGGGCTAGCGGGAGGGCCGGAGGGCCGTCAAGCTCCTACGAGCAGTACTTC. It yields the protein CASSPKGASGRAGGPSSSYEQYF.

This sequence joins TRBV10-3 and TRBJ1-3; perhaps TRBD1 as D (5 bases). This CDR3 is built from 14 residues. Trimming cost V 11 bases and J 2 bases, with 16 bases left between them. Germline values: CDR1 ENHRY, CDR2 SYGVKD. The CDR3 DNA is TGTGCCGCATCACGCCCAGGGACTGGAAACACCATATATTTT. Translation: CAASRPGTGNTIYF.

This clonotype came up a few times. The V and J genes are TRBV7-9 and TRBJ2-1, with 8 nucleotides matching TRBD2. Germline trimming cut 4 bases from V and 3 bases from J; bases unmatched to any gene: 5. The CDR3 totals 15 residues. Looked up from germline, CDR1 is SEHNR and CDR2 is FQNEAQ (reference sequence). CDR3 in amino acids: CASSSLAGFYNEQFF. As DNA, the CDR3 is TGTGCCAGCAGCTCTCTAGCGGGTTTCTACAATGAGCAGTTCTTC.

The rearrangement joins TRBV20-1 to TRBJ2-7; a weak D match, TRBD1 (5 bases). Germline loops: CDR1 DFQATT, CDR2 SNEGSKA (reference sequence). Trimming stripped 6 bases from V and 5 bases from J, with 29 bases between. The length of the CDR3 is 17 residues. This chain's CDR3 is CSAPVVGVGLGYDEQYF. The CDR3 nucleotides are TGCAGTGCCCCTGTCGTAGGGGTTGGCCTGGGGTACGACGAGCAGTACTTC.

Ten or more counts support this clonotype. The rearrangement links TRBV6-2 or TRBV6-3 to TRBJ2-7, with 10 nucleotides matching TRBD1. The CDR3 consists of 15 residues. V lost 6 bases to trimming and J lost 4 bases; unmatched junction nucleotides: 9. Germline V gives CDR1 MNHEY, CDR2 SVGEGT. CDR3: CASSPRGTGDYEQYF. DNA for the CDR3: TGTGCCAGCAGCCCTCGTGGGACAGGGGATTACGAGCAGTACTTC.

This clonotype was counted only a few times. This chain links TRBV12-3 or TRBV12-4 with TRBJ2-5; TRBD1 matches 9 bases. After removal of 6 bases from V and 5 bases from J, the junction contained 7 bases not matched to a gene. The CDR3 is 14 residues long. The CDR3 reads CASRDRDRAETQYF. In DNA form, the CDR3 reads TGTGCCAGCAGAGATCGGGACAGGGCTGAGACCCAGTACTTC.

The J gene is TRBJ2-2, the V gene TRBV4-1, with D unresolved. This CDR3 is 14 amino acids long. In germline, CDR1 is MGHRA, CDR2 YSYEKL. V was cut by 1 base and J by 4 bases, with 7 bases left in between. The DNA for the CDR3 is TGCGCCAGCAGCCAAGGACTGCGCACCGGGGAGCTGTTTTTT. As protein: CASSQGLRTGELFF.

The CDR3 DNA reads as TGTGCCAGCAGGGGACAGGGAACGGCTTTCTTT. It codes for CASRGQGTAFF. The V gene is TRBV12-3 or TRBV12-4, the J gene TRBJ1-1; 9 positions agree with TRBD1. V was clipped by 6 bases and J by 11 bases; unmatched bases: 4. The CDR3 has 11 amino acids.

The rearrangement uses TRBV13 and TRBJ2-1; D is unclear. The V gene lost 0 bases and the J gene lost 9 bases, with 6 bases spanning the gap. The CDR3 covers 12 residues. Germline CDR1 PRHDT, CDR2 FYEKMQ (reference sequence). DNA for the CDR3: TGTGCCAGCAGCTTAGGGGTGACTGAGCAGTTCTTC. This codes for CASSLGVTEQFF.